In its sample, the clone carrying this TCR beta chain was seen many times. The sample originates from a study of T cells in Graves' hyperthyroidism and ophthalmopathy. What was amplified from RNA transcripts were TCR beta CDR3 regions. HTBI primers were used for first-round RT-PCR of the TCR CDR3. Via MiXCR, TCRdb re-called the multiplex PCR reads, giving one row per CDR3 protein. The sample carries under 800,000 distinct CDR3 sequences, 13% to 15% recorded once. V lost 1 base, J lost 7 bases, and 5 bases stayed unmatched. The CDR3 sequence is 15 residues long. Germline CDR1 SGHVS, CDR2 FNYEAQ. The sequence came from a woman aged 18-30 years with Graves' hyperthyroidism. The chain links TRBV7-6 to TRBJ2-7; 12 bases line up with TRBD2. The specimen sequenced was blood. CDR3 protein: CASSLGTSGKSEQYF. CDR3 nucleotide sequence: TGTGCCAGCAGCTTAGGGACTAGCGGGAAGAGTGAGCAGTACTTC.